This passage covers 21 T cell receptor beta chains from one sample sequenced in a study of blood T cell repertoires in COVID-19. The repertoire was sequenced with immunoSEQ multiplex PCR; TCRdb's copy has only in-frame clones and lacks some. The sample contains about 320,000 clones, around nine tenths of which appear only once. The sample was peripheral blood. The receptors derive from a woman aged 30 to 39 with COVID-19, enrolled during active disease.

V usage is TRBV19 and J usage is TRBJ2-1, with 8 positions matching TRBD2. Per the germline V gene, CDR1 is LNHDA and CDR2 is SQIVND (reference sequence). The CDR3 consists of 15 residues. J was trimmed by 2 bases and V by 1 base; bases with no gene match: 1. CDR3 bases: TGTGCCAGTAGTATAGTGCGGGGGGCCTACAATGAGCAGTTCTTC. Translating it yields CASSIVRGAYNEQFF.

The CDR3 region has the DNA TGCAGCGTTGCTATAGGGGTTAACTATGGCTACACCTTC. It specifies CSVAIGVNYGYTF. The chain joins TRBV29-1 to TRBJ1-2; tentatively, D is TRBD1 (5 bases). The germline V and J ends were trimmed by 4 bases and 1 base, with 10 bases remaining between them. Germline CDR1 is SQVTM and CDR2 is ANQGSEA. The CDR3 extends over 13 amino acids.

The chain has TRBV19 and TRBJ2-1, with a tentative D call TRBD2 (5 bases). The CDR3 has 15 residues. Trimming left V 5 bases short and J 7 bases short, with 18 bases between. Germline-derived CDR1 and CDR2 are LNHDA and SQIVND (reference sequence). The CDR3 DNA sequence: TGTGCCAGTAGTCTAATACTAGTGGGGTGGAATGAGCAGTTCTTC. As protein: CASSLILVGWNEQFF.

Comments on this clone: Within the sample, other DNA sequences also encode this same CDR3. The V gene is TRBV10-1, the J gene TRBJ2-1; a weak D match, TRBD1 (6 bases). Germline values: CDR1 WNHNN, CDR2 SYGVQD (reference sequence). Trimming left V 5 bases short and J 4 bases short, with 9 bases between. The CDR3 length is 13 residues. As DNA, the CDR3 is TGCGCCAGCAGTAGGACAGATTACAATGAGCAGTTCTTC. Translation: CASSRTDYNEQFF.

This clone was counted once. The CDR3 DNA reads TGTGCCAGCAGCTTATGGGGGACAGGGGGCAAGACTGAAGCTTTCTTT. Translating gives CASSLWGTGGKTEAFF. This chain joins TRBV7-8 and TRBJ1-1, with 12 positions matching TRBD1. The J segment lost 5 bases and the V segment lost 2 bases, leaving 6 bases of the junction unmatched. Germline V lookup: CDR1 SGHVS, CDR2 FQNEAQ. The CDR3 spans 16 residues.

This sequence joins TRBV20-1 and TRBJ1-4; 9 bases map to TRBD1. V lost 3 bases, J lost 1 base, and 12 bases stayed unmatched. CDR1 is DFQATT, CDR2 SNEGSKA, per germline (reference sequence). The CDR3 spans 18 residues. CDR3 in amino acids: CSASSYGQGLRTNEKLFF. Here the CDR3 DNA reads TGCAGTGCTAGTTCTTACGGACAGGGGCTAAGAACTAATGAAAAACTGTTTTTT.

For the CDR3, the DNA is TGTGCCAGCAGCTTGGGAGGGAGGGGAAACACCATATATTTT. Its translation: CASSLGGRGNTIYF. The chain combines TRBV5-4 with TRBJ1-3, with unresolved D. Germline CDR1 reads SGHNT; CDR2 reads YYREEE (reference sequence). V gave up 0 bases and J gave up 4 bases, with 8 bases separating them. CDR3 length equals 14 residues. Combining the CDR3 with reference TRBV5-4 and TRBJ1-3 gives the whole variable domain ETGVTQSPTHLIKTRGQQVTLRCSSQSGHNTVSWYQQALGQGPQFIFQYYREEENGRGNFPPRFSGLQFPNYSSELNVNALELDDSALYLCASSLGGRGNTIYFGEGSWLTVV.

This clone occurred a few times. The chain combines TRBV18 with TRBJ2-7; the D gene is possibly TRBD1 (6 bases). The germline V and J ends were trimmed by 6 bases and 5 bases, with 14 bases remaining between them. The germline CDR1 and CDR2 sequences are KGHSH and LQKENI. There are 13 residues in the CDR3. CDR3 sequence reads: CASSLGRGNEQYF. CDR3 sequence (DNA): TGTGCCAGCTCCCTGGGAAGGGGGAACGAGCAGTACTTC.

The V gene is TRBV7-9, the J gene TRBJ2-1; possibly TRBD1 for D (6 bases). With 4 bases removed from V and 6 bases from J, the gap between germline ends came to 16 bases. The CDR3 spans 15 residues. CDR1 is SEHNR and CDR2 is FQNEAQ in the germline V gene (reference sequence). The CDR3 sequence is CASSSAGEVGNEQFF. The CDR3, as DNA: TGTGCCAGCAGCTCCGCAGGGGAAGTTGGCAATGAGCAGTTCTTC.

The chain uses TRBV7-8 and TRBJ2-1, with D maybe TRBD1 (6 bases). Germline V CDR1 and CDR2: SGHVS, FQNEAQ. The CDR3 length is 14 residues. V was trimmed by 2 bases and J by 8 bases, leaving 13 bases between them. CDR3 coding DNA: TGTGCCAGCAGCTTATATCAACCAGGGGATGAGCAGTTCTTC. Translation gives CASSLYQPGDEQFF.

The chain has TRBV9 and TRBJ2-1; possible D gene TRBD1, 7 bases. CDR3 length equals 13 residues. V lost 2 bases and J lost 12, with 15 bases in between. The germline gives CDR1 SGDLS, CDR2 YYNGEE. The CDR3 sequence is CASSVTSQGGQFF. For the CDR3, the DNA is TGTGCCAGCAGCGTTACGTCCCAGGGGGGGCAGTTCTTC.

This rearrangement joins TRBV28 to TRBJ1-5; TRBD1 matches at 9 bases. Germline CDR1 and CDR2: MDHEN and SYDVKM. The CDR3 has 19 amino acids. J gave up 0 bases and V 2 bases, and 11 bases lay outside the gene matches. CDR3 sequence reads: CASSLLGQGPKYSNQPQHF. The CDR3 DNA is TGTGCCAGCAGTTTACTCGGACAGGGGCCTAAATATAGCAATCAGCCCCAGCATTTT.

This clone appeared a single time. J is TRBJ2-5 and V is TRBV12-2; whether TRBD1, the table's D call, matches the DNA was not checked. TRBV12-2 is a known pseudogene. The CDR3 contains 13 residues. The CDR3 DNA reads TGTGCAAGTCGCGCGGACAGGAACGAGACCCAGTACTTC. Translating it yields CASRADRNETQYF.

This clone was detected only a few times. The CDR3: CACTGTGDYEQYF. The CDR3 DNA follows: TGTGCCTGTACCGGGACAGGGGACTACGAGCAGTACTTC. The rearrangement links TRBV30 to TRBJ2-7, with TRBD1 matching over 10 bases. The CDR3 is 13 amino acids. Unmatched junction bases numbered 5, after V lost 6 bases and J lost 3 bases. Germline CDR1 and CDR2: GTSNPN and SVGIG (reference sequence).

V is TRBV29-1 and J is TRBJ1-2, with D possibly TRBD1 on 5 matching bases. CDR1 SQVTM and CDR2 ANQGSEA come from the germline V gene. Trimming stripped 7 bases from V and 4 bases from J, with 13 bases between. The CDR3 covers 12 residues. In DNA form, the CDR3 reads TGCAGCGCTGGTACAGGATCCTATGGCTACACCTTC. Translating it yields CSAGTGSYGYTF.

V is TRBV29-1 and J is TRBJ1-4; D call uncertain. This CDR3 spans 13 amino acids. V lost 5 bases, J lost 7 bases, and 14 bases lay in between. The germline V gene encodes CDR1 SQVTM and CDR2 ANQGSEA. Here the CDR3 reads CSVLSTYGEKLFF. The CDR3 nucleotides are TGCAGCGTTCTTTCAACGTACGGTGAAAAACTGTTTTTT.

CDR3 loop: CASSFPGTGKGYTF. The CDR3 nucleotides read TGTGCCAGCAGTTTCCCCGGGACAGGGAAAGGCTACACCTTC. This rearrangement joins TRBV6-2 or TRBV6-3 to TRBJ1-2, with TRBD1 matching over 9 bases. Germline V gives CDR1 MNHEY, CDR2 SVGEGT. The V gene end was trimmed by 4 bases and the J gene end by 8 bases; junction bases not matched to a gene: 8. This CDR3 comprises 14 residues.

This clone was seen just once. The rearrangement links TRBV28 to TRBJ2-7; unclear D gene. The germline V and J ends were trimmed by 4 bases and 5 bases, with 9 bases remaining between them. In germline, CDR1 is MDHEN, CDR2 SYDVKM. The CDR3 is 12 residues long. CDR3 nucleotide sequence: TGTGCCAGCAGTTCCCCGTTTCACGAGCAGTACTTC. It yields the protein CASSSPFHEQYF.

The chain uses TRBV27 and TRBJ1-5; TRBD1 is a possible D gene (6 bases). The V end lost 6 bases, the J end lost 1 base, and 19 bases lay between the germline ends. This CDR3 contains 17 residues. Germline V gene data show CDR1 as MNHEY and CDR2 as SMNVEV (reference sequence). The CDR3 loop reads CASRLQGLATSNQPQHF. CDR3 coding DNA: TGTGCCAGCAGACTACAGGGATTAGCGACGAGCAATCAGCCCCAGCATTTT.

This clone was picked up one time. The CDR3 DNA reads TGTGCCAGCAGCGGACAGGGAATAAACTATGGCTACACCTTC. This sequence encodes CASSGQGINYGYTF. The chain recombines TRBV2 with TRBJ1-2; 8 positions match TRBD1. The CDR3 has 14 amino acids. Germline V gene sequence: CDR1 SNHLY, CDR2 FYNNEI. Trimming cost V 6 bases and J 2 bases; bases outside gene matches: 5.

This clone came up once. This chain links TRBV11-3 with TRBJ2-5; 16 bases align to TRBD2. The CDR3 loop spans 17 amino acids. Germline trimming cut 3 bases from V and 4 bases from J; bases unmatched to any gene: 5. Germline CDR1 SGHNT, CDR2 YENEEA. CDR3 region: CASSLGTSGGAGETQYF. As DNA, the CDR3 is TGTGCCAGCAGCTTGGGGACTAGCGGGGGGGCAGGAGAGACCCAGTACTTC.